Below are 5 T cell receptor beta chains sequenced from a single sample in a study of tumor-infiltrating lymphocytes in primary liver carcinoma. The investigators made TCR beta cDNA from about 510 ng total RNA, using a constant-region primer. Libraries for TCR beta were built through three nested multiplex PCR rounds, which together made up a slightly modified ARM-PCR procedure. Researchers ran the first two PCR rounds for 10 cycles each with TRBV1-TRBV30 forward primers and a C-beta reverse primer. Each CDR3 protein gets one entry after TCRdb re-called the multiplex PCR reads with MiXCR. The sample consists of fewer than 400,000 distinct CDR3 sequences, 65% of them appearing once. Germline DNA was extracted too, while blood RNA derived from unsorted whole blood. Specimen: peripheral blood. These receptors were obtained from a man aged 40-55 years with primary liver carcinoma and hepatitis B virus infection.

CDR3 in amino acids: CASSQVLSGVQHF. The CDR3, as DNA: TGTGCCAGCAGTCAAGTCCTTTCCGGGGTCCAGCATTTT. This chain joins TRBV6-5 and TRBJ1-5; D gene uncertain. The germline gives CDR1 MNHEY, CDR2 SVGAGI. V shed 5 bases and J shed 12 bases, with 17 bases lying between them. The CDR3 spans 13 residues.

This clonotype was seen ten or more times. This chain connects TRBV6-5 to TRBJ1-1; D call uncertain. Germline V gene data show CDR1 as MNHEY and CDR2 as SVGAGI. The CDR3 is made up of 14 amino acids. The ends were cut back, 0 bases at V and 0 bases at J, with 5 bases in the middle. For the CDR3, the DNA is TGTGCCAGCAGTTACTCGATCATGAACACTGAAGCTTTCTTT. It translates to CASSYSIMNTEAFF.

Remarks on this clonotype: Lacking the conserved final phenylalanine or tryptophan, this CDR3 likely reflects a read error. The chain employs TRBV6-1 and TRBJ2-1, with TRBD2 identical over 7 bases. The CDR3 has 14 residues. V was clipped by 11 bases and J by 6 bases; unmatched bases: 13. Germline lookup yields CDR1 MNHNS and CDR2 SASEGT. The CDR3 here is CARWSGRAVNEQFS. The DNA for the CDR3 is TGTGCCCGCTGGTCTGGGAGGGCCGTCAATGAGCAGTTCTCC.

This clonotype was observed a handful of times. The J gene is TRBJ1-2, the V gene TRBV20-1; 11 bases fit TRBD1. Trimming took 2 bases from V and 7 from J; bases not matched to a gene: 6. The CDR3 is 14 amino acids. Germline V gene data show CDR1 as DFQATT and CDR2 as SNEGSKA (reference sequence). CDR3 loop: CSARPGTGGGGYTF. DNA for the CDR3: TGCAGTGCTAGACCCGGGACAGGGGGTGGTGGCTACACCTTC.

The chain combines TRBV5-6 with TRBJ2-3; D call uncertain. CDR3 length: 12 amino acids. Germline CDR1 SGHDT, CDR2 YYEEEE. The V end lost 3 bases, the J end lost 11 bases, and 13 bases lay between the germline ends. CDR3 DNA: TGTGCCAGCAGCTCACCCAAGGGTATGCAGTATTTT. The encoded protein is CASSSPKGMQYF. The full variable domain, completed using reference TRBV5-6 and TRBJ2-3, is DAGVTQSPTHLIKTRGQQVTLRCSPKSGHDTVSWYQQALGQGPQFIFQYYEEEERQRGNFPDRFSGHQFPNYSSELNVNALLLGDSALYLCASSSPKGMQYFGPGTRLTVL.